This T cell receptor beta chain is drawn from a study of radiotherapy plus CTLA-4 blockade in lung cancer. Patients in the study, people with chemo-refractory metastatic non-small-cell lung cancer, received focal radiation plus ipilimumab CTLA-4 blockade. Using immunoSEQ multiplex PCR, the repertoire was profiled, and TCRdb retains in-frame clones only, with some absent. The table lists roughly 48,000 clones, less than 85% of them singletons. Trimming removed 4 bases from V and 3 bases from J, with 9 bases in between. This CDR3 has 13 amino acids. Germline V lookup: CDR1 MNHEY, CDR2 SMNVEV (reference sequence).

V is TRBV27 and J is TRBJ1-1; D uncertain. The receptor was isolated from a human donor with non-small cell lung cancer who had stable disease on radiotherapy plus ipilimumab. Here the sequenced sample was peripheral blood, taken from a patient treated with radiotherapy plus ipilimumab. The CDR3 nucleotides read TGTGCCAGCAGTTCTAGCCCACACACTGAAGCTTTCTTT. Its protein product is CASSSSPHTEAFF.